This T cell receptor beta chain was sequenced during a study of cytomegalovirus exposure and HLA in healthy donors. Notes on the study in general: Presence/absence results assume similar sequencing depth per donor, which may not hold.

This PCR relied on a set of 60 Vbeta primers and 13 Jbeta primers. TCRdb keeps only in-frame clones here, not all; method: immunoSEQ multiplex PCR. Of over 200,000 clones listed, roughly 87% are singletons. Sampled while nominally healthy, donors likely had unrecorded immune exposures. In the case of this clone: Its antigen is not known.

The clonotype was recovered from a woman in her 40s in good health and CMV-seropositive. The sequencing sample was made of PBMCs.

CDR3 protein: CSARAGGEGYTF. The CDR3 nucleotides read TGCAGCGCCCGAGCGGGGGGAGAAGGCTACACCTTC. The J gene is TRBJ1-2, the V gene TRBV29-1; D perhaps matches TRBD1 (5 bases). Germline V gene lookup returns CDR1 SQVTM and CDR2 ANQGSEA. CDR3 length: 12 residues. Trimming pared 7 bases from V and 8 bases from J, leaving 17 bases between.